Listed here are 25 T cell receptor beta chains from one sample, sequenced in a study of cytomegalovirus exposure and HLA in healthy donors (dated by TCRdb to 2016 to 2017). Library creation used the immunoSEQ multiplex PCR assay. The multiplex PCR relied on a mix of 60 forward primers for TCR Vbeta segments and 13 reverse primers for TCR Jbeta segments. Imported from immuneACCESS, the table was reduced by TCRdb to in-frame sequences with V and J called. These copies leave out some clones; in studies compared against another copy, an unresolved V gene accounts for under half, and the cause of the remainder is not known. The sample table records around 190,000 clones; about 80% of these occur just once. The ten largest clonotypes hold about 0.72% of the sample. The sequencing sample was made of PBMCs. The receptors were gathered from a woman in her forties in good health and CMV-seronegative.

The chain recombines TRBV5-1 with TRBJ2-2, with a tentative D call TRBD1 (6 bases). CDR3 length equals 14 residues. Trimming stripped 4 bases from V and 4 bases from J, with 11 bases between. Germline V gene data show CDR1 as SGHRS and CDR2 as YFSETQ. CDR3 region: CASSGVTGTGELFF. The CDR3 region has the DNA TGCGCCAGCAGCGGGGTGACAGGCACCGGGGAGCTGTTTTTT.

The rearrangement uses TRBV27 and TRBJ2-7, with 10 positions matching TRBD2. V lost 5 bases to trimming and J lost 0 bases; unmatched junction nucleotides: 4. Germline values: CDR1 MNHEY, CDR2 SMNVEV (reference sequence). The CDR3 spans 15 residues. The CDR3 DNA reads as TGTGCCAGCAGTCATACTAGCGGGGCCTCCTACGAGCAGTACTTC. It is translated as CASSHTSGASYEQYF.

The rearrangement uses TRBV5-5 and TRBJ1-5; D remains ambiguous. The V and J ends lost 0 bases and 1 base respectively, with 8 bases between them. The CDR3 sequence is 15 residues long. Per germline, CDR1 SGHKS and CDR2 YYEKEE (reference sequence). CDR3 region: CASSLGAGSNQPQHF. As DNA, the CDR3 is TGTGCCAGCAGCTTGGGGGCGGGAAGCAATCAGCCCCAGCATTTT.

The genes are TRBV27 and TRBJ2-7; no clear D gene. V lost 3 bases, J lost 7 bases, and 13 bases lay in between. Germline V gene data show CDR1 as MNHEY and CDR2 as SMNVEV (reference sequence). This CDR3 comprises 13 residues. The CDR3 nucleotides read TGTGCCAGCAGTTTTGATTATATGGCAGAGCAGTACTTC. Its translation is CASSFDYMAEQYF.

The rearrangement links TRBV5-1 to TRBJ2-1, with a weak D call TRBD1 (6 bases). Germline CDR1 and CDR2: SGHRS and YFSETQ. The ends were cut back, 1 base at V and 5 bases at J, with 10 bases in the middle. This CDR3 has 14 amino acids. DNA for the CDR3: TGCGCCAGCAGCTTGACGGACAGACACAATGAGCAGTTCTTC. Protein: CASSLTDRHNEQFF.

V and J are TRBV4-2 and TRBJ2-3, with 8 bases lining up with TRBD2. The length of the CDR3 is 18 residues. Trimming took 0 bases from V and 2 from J; bases not matched to a gene: 10. The germline V gene has CDR1 LGHNA and CDR2 YNFKEQ. The CDR3 DNA follows: TGTGCCAGCAGCCAAGAGGGCGTAGCGGGGACATCCACAGATACGCAGTATTTT. It encodes CASSQEGVAGTSTDTQYF.

This clone appeared a few times. This rearrangement joins TRBV7-2 to TRBJ1-2, with D possibly being TRBD1 (5 bases). V lost 4 bases and J 5 bases, leaving 11 bases between the germline ends. Germline lookup yields CDR1 SGHTA and CDR2 FQGNSA. This CDR3 contains 13 residues. CDR3 bases: TGTGCCAGCAGCTCCCCGGGGGGGTATGGCTACACCTTC. Protein product: CASSSPGGYGYTF.

This rearrangement joins TRBV7-6 to TRBJ2-2; 9 bases align to TRBD1. CDR1 and CDR2 (germline): SGHVS, FNYEAQ. V was clipped by 2 bases and J by 10 bases; unmatched bases: 17. This CDR3 has 18 residues. The CDR3 DNA sequence: TGTGCCAGCAGCTTAACAGGGGGCGCGGTCTCCCCGTCCGAGGAGCTGTTTTTT. Its translation is CASSLTGGAVSPSEELFF.

Only a few counts were recorded for this clone. V is TRBV6-5 and J is TRBJ1-2, with TRBD1 matching over 7 bases. With V trimmed by 6 bases and J by 7 bases, 11 bases remained unmatched. This CDR3 has 14 amino acids. In germline, CDR1 is MNHEY, CDR2 SVGAGI. Here the CDR3 reads CASRGIDRVGGYTF. CDR3 DNA: TGTGCCAGCAGGGGGATCGACAGGGTGGGTGGCTACACCTTC.

The rearrangement joins TRBV28 to TRBJ2-5, with 7 bases identical to TRBD1. V lost 8 bases to trimming and J lost 5 bases; unmatched junction nucleotides: 11. There are 14 residues in the CDR3. The germline CDR1 and CDR2 sequences are MDHEN and SYDVKM. This chain's CDR3 is CASLGGAELETQYF. CDR3 DNA: TGTGCCAGCCTAGGGGGCGCGGAGTTGGAGACCCAGTACTTC.

The chain joins TRBV6-5 to TRBJ2-1; TRBD2 agrees at 14 bases. The V gene's germline CDR1 is MNHEY and CDR2 SVGAGI. This CDR3 contains 15 residues. The V and J ends lost 4 bases and 7 bases, in that order; junction bases with no gene match: 3. The CDR3, as DNA: TGTGCCAGCAGTTTTCGGACTAGCGGGAGGAATGAGCAGTTCTTC. Protein: CASSFRTSGRNEQFF.

The rearrangement uses TRBV25-1 and TRBJ2-1; D possibly corresponds to TRBD2 (6 bases). The germline V gene encodes CDR1 MGHDK and CDR2 SYGVNS. V was cut by 10 bases and J by 7 bases, with 14 bases left in between. The CDR3 consists of 12 residues. The DNA of the CDR3 is TGTGCCACCCAGACTAGTGGTAATGAGCAGTTCTTC. It specifies CATQTSGNEQFF.

For the CDR3, the DNA is TGTGCCAGCAGTTTATTGTCATGGGGGAGGGACGGAGGGAACACTGAAGCTTTCTTT. It codes for CASSLLSWGRDGGNTEAFF. The chain joins TRBV28 to TRBJ1-1; D possibly corresponds to TRBD1 (5 bases). Trimming removed 1 base from V and 1 base from J, with 22 bases in between. The CDR3 loop spans 19 amino acids. Germline CDR1 is MDHEN and CDR2 is SYDVKM.

This chain joins TRBV27 and TRBJ1-4; the match to TRBD1 covers 7 bases. CDR1 and CDR2 from the germline V gene are MNHEY and SMNVEV (reference sequence). The CDR3 length is 14 residues. Germline trimming cut 6 bases from V and 1 base from J; bases unmatched to any gene: 2. CDR3 sequence (DNA): TGTGCCAGCAGGTACAGGGGAACTAATGAAAAACTGTTTTTT. Its protein product is CASRYRGTNEKLFF.

The J gene is TRBJ2-3, the V gene TRBV6-6; TRBD1 agrees at 9 bases. The CDR3 is 14 residues long. The J segment lost 5 bases and the V segment lost 9 bases, leaving 9 bases of the junction unmatched. Germline values: CDR1 MNHNY, CDR2 SVGAGI (reference sequence). The CDR3 region is CASSAGQGKDTQYF. CDR3 DNA sequence: TGTGCCAGTTCGGCGGGACAGGGCAAAGATACGCAGTATTTT.

This chain uses TRBV5-6 with TRBJ2-3; 12 nucleotides line up with TRBD1. J gave up 7 bases and V 2 bases, and 5 bases lay outside the gene matches. The CDR3 spans 15 residues. Germline V gene lookup returns CDR1 SGHDT and CDR2 YYEEEE. CDR3 region: CASSFPGTGGNTQYF. In nucleotides, the CDR3 is TGTGCCAGCAGCTTTCCCGGGACAGGGGGCAATACGCAGTATTTT.

This clone was recorded a few times. V is TRBV9 and J is TRBJ1-4, with unresolved D. Trimming took 4 bases from V and 4 from J, leaving 14 bases between them. The CDR3 has 15 amino acids. CDR1 is SGDLS and CDR2 is YYNGEE in the germline V gene. The CDR3 DNA reads TGTGCCAGCAGCCCCCGGCCGACACTTAATGAAAAACTGTTTTTT. It yields the protein CASSPRPTLNEKLFF.

The rearrangement joins TRBV12-5 to TRBJ2-4; 8 nucleotides agree with TRBD1. V dropped 7 bases and J dropped 5; count of bases not matched to a gene: 10. The CDR3 is made up of 15 amino acids. Germline CDR1 LGHNT, CDR2 FRNRAP. The CDR3 loop reads CASAQQTGVQNIQYF. The CDR3 DNA is TGTGCTAGTGCCCAACAGACAGGGGTTCAAAACATTCAGTACTTC.

The sample holds many counts of this clone. The sample has other DNA sequences that encode this CDR3 too. The gene calls are TRBV4-2 and TRBJ2-7, with 10 bases identical to TRBD2. Germline loops: CDR1 LGHNA, CDR2 YNFKEQ. The trim removed 1 base at V and 0 bases at J, leaving 0 bases unmatched. The CDR3 runs 15 residues. CDR3 sequence: CASSQGLAGSYEQYF. The CDR3 DNA reads as TGTGCCAGCAGCCAAGGACTAGCGGGCTCCTACGAGCAGTACTTC.

The chain carries TRBV28 and TRBJ1-4, with 7 bases aligning to TRBD1. The CDR3 is made up of 13 amino acids. From germline, CDR1 is MDHEN and CDR2 SYDVKM. V lost 6 bases, J lost 7 bases, and 5 bases stayed unmatched. The CDR3 DNA reads as TGTGCCAGCAGCATCCGGGACAGTGAAAAACTGTTTTTT. It yields the protein CASSIRDSEKLFF. The complete variable domain, with remaining parts taken from reference TRBV28 and TRBJ1-4, reads DVKVTQSSRYLVKRTGEKVFLECVQDMDHENMFWYRQDPGLGLRLIYFSYDVKMKEKGDIPEGYSVSREKKERFSLILESASTNQTSMYLCASSIRDSEKLFFGSGTQLSVL.

The chain couples TRBV5-1 to TRBJ1-1; 11 nucleotides align to TRBD1. Per germline, CDR1 SGHRS and CDR2 YFSETQ. J lost 4 bases, V lost 0 bases, and 2 bases had no gene match. The CDR3 totals 15 residues. CDR3 coding DNA: TGCGCCAGCAGCTTGGGGGACAGGGGGAGCACTGAAGCTTTCTTT. Protein sequence: CASSLGDRGSTEAFF.

This clone turned up a few times. The chain is built from TRBV4-3 and TRBJ2-3; possibly TRBD2 for D (5 bases). Germline V gene sequence: CDR1 LGHNA, CDR2 YSLEER. Between the trimmed V and J ends, which lost 0 bases and 1 base, there was a span of 11 bases. The CDR3 consists of 16 residues. The CDR3, as DNA: TGCGCCAGCAGCCAAGAACCCAGCGGTGGCACAGATACGCAGTATTTT. Translated: CASSQEPSGGTDTQYF.

The chain recombines TRBV21-1 with TRBJ1-1. TRBV21-1 is noted as a pseudogene. The CDR3 covers 16 residues. In DNA form, the CDR3 reads TGTGCCAGCAATATCGCGGGGGCCTTTAGGAACACTGAAGCTTTCTTT. Amino acid sequence: CASNIAGAFRNTEAFF.

The sample holds a few counts of this clone. J is TRBJ2-3 and V is TRBV6-5, with 13 bases aligning to TRBD2. CDR3 length: 16 amino acids. The ends lost 4 bases at V and 2 bases at J; junction bases unmatched: 3. Germline-derived CDR1 and CDR2 are MNHEY and SVGAGI. The CDR3 protein is CASSSTSGGFTDTQYF. CDR3 in DNA: TGTGCCAGCAGTTCGACTAGCGGGGGGTTCACAGATACGCAGTATTTT.

The chain is built from TRBV9 and TRBJ2-1; possible D gene TRBD2, 5 bases. Trimming took off 2 bases at V and 3 bases at J, with 6 bases between the two ends. The CDR3 has 13 amino acids. The germline gives CDR1 SGDLS, CDR2 YYNGEE. The CDR3 bases are TGTGCCAGCAGCGTCCGGGACTACAATGAGCAGTTCTTC. It codes for CASSVRDYNEQFF.